These T cell receptor beta chains were read from a single sample in a study of regulatory T cells in long-lasting Graves disease. A single record per CDR3 protein comes from TCRdb applying MiXCR to the multiplex PCR reads. The data show about 460,000 distinct CDR3 sequences, approximately 23% seen once. This specimen was peripheral blood mononuclear cells (PBMCs), taken when the disease was refractory, from a patient treated with antithyroid drugs. These receptors came from a female donor with Graves disease. CDR3s include the opening cysteine and the closing phenylalanine or tryptophan. The D gene is left open where the match is weak. Rows may omit the clone size; those that give it use once, few, many or a size class.

J gene,clone size,D gene,V gene,CDR3 DNA,CDR3 protein
TRBJ2-4,few,TRBD2,TRBV5-1,TGCGCCAGCACCCTAGCGGGCCCTCCGGCCAAAAACATTCAGTACTTC,CASTLAGPPAKNIQYF
TRBJ1-4,NA,TRBD1,TRBV13,TGTGCCAGCAGCGAGTTTACAGGGGGGGCTAATGAAAAACTGTTTTTT,CASSEFTGGANEKLFF
TRBJ2-2,many,TRBD2,TRBV11-3,TGTGCCAGCAGCTGGGGACTAGCGGGAGGGCCCGGGGAGCTGTTTTTT,CASSWGLAGGPGELFF
TRBJ2-7,many,NA,TRBV10-3,TGTGCCATCAGCGAGGACTTCCTCCCCGGGAGCGAGCAGTACTTC,CAISEDFLPGSEQYF
TRBJ2-7,few,NA,TRBV9,TGTGCCAGCAGCGTAGGATCCGGGGCGCCCGGGACTCCCCGCCACGAGCAGTACTTC,CASSVGSGAPGTPRHEQYF
TRBJ2-7,many,TRBD2,TRBV28,TGTGCCAGCAATTCCGGGACTAGCGGGCTTAACGAGCAGTACTTC,CASNSGTSGLNEQYF
TRBJ2-7,many,TRBD1,TRBV20-1,TGCAGTGCTAGAGAGACGGGACAGGGATCATCCTACGAGCAGTACTTC,CSARETGQGSSYEQYF
TRBJ2-1,NA,NA,TRBV29-1,TGCAGCGTTGTTAACAGCTACAACGAGCAGTTCTTC,CSVVNSYNEQFF
TRBJ1-6,few,NA,TRBV7-2,TGTGCCAGCAGCACCACAGAGTATAATTCACCCCTCCACTTT,CASSTTEYNSPLHF
TRBJ1-5,few,NA,TRBV19,TGTGCCAGTAGTATAGAAGGACGGCTGGATCAGCCCCAGCATTTT,CASSIEGRLDQPQHF
TRBJ1-1,few,NA,TRBV3-1,TGTGCCAGCAGCCAAGTCTCGTCCATGGAAAACACTGAAGCTTTCTTT,CASSQVSSMENTEAFF
TRBJ1-5,NA,NA,TRBV29-1,TGCAGCGTTGGCGAGGGTTCTCAGCCCCAGCATTTT,CSVGEGSQPQHF
TRBJ1-5,many,TRBD1,TRBV6-1,TGTGCCAGCATCGGGACAGATATCAATCAGCCCCAGCATTTT,CASIGTDINQPQHF
TRBJ1-2,once,TRBD1,TRBV29-1,TGCAGCGTTGAAAACCTACAGGGGGCGGGCTACACCTTC,CSVENLQGAGYTF
TRBJ2-2,NA,NA,TRBV27,TGTGCCAGCACCTTCGTGGCTTCGGGACACATGAACACCGGGGAGCTGTTTTTT,CASTFVASGHMNTGELFF
TRBJ1-6,many,NA,TRBV3-1,TGTGCCAGCAGCCATCCACTGGCTTCTTCACCCCTCCACTTT,CASSHPLASSPLHF
TRBJ2-2,few,TRBD2,TRBV14,TGTGCCAGCAGCCAAGCTGGCGGGAGGCCGAACACCGGGGAGCTGTTTTTT,CASSQAGGRPNTGELFF
TRBJ1-5,many,NA,TRBV28,TGTGCCAGCAGTCCGGGTTCGGGAAATCAGCCCCAGCATTTT,CASSPGSGNQPQHF
TRBJ2-7,few,TRBD2,TRBV7-9,TGTGCCAGCAGCCTAGGGAGCGGGAGCGGGGAGCAGTACTTC,CASSLGSGSGEQYF
TRBJ2-2,NA,NA,TRBV20-1,TGCAGTGCTAGTGGGGGTGCCCTGAACACCGGGGAGCTGTTTTTT,CSASGGALNTGELFF
TRBJ2-7,many,NA,TRBV7-2,TGTGCCAGCAGCTGGGCGGGAAGCTCCTACGAGCAGTACTTC,CASSWAGSSYEQYF
TRBJ1-5,many,TRBD1,TRBV12-3/TRBV12-4,TGTGCCAGCAGTTTTCCGGCAGGGGGGAATCAGCCCCAGCATTTT,CASSFPAGGNQPQHF
TRBJ1-5,many,NA,TRBV28,TGTGCCGTGGGGGGGGGTCGGGGCAATCAGCCCCAGCATTTT,CAVGGGRGNQPQHF
TRBJ2-2,few,NA,TRBV6-1,TGTGCCAGCAGTGCACAGTATGGCACCGGGGAGCTGTTTTTT,CASSAQYGTGELFF
TRBJ2-7,few,NA,TRBV20-1,TGCAGTGCTAGAGGGGGAACAAAGACCTACGAGCAGTACTTC,CSARGGTKTYEQYF
TRBJ1-6,NA,NA,TRBV30,TGTGCCTGGGCACCGGGGACTGCACCCCTCCACTTT,CAWAPGTAPLHF
TRBJ1-2,many,NA,TRBV29-1,TGCAGCGTTGCAGGGGCTAACTATGGCTACACCTTC,CSVAGANYGYTF
TRBJ1-1,NA,TRBD1,TRBV14,TGTGCCAGCAGCCAATCCAGGGGGACGACTGAAGCTTTCTTT,CASSQSRGTTEAFF
TRBJ1-1,few,NA,TRBV6-1,TGTGCCAGCGCCGGGACACTCAACACTGAAGCTTTCTTT,CASAGTLNTEAFF
TRBJ1-5,NA,NA,TRBV2,TGTGCCAGCAGTGCCCCGGGGTTTATCCAGCCCCAGCATTTT,CASSAPGFIQPQHF
TRBJ2-7,many,NA,TRBV7-2,TGTGCCAGCGGACAGAACAGCGAGCAGTACTTC,CASGQNSEQYF
TRBJ1-1,many,TRBD1,TRBV7-2,TGTGCCAGCAGCTCAAGACAGGGATCGACTGAAGCTTTCTTT,CASSSRQGSTEAFF
TRBJ2-5,NA,TRBD1,TRBV10-3,TGTGCCATCACCCCGGGACAGGGGGCTAAGGAGACCCAGTACTTC,CAITPGQGAKETQYF
TRBJ2-1,few,NA,TRBV20-1,TGCAGTGCTAGAGGGGAGCTCATCGTCGAGCAGTTCTTC,CSARGELIVEQFF
TRBJ2-7,NA,NA,TRBV6-1,TGTGCCAGCAGCACGAGCCCCTACGAGCAGTACTTC,CASSTSPYEQYF
TRBJ2-1,NA,NA,TRBV2,TGTGCCAGTTCAGAAGTCTGGACAGACAATGAGCAGTTCTTC,CASSEVWTDNEQFF
TRBJ2-4,NA,NA,TRBV4-2,TGTGCCAGCAGCCAAGATGAAGGGGGTGAACTAGCCAAAAACATTCAGTACTTC,CASSQDEGGELAKNIQYF
TRBJ1-6,many,NA,TRBV11-2,TGTGCCAGCAGCTCTATACAGGGAAAAAATTCACCCCTCCACTTT,CASSSIQGKNSPLHF
TRBJ1-1,many,TRBD1,TRBV28,TGTGCCAGCGGGGTGACAGGGGGCCTTACTGAAGCTTTCTTT,CASGVTGGLTEAFF
TRBJ2-1,NA,TRBD2,TRBV29-1,TGCAGCGTTTTAGGACTAGCGGAAGTTAGCTCCTACAATGAGCAGTTCTTC,CSVLGLAEVSSYNEQFF
TRBJ2-7,few,NA,TRBV12-3/TRBV12-4,TGTGCCAGCAGTTTATTTCGGGGCGAGCAGTACTTC,CASSLFRGEQYF
TRBJ2-7,NA,TRBD2,TRBV14,TGTGCCAGCCCCCCTTTAGCGGGGGACTACGAGCAGTACTTC,CASPPLAGDYEQYF
TRBJ1-1,many,NA,TRBV11-3,TGTGCCAGCTCCCTGGACGGGGGGGTTAACACTGAAGCTTTCTTT,CASSLDGGVNTEAFF
TRBJ2-5,many,NA,TRBV12-3/TRBV12-4,TGTGCCAGCAGTCAGACACAAGAGACCCAGTACTTC,CASSQTQETQYF
TRBJ2-5,many,NA,TRBV10-3,TGTGCCATCAGTGACCCAGGACAGTTCCGCCAAGAGACCCAGTACTTC,CAISDPGQFRQETQYF
TRBJ2-7,few,NA,TRBV6-1,TGTGCCAGCACGGGTTATTTGATCAACTACGAGCAGTACTTC,CASTGYLINYEQYF
TRBJ1-2,many,NA,TRBV19,TGTGCCAGTACCGCTCGCGGACTGGGCTACACCTTC,CASTARGLGYTF
TRBJ2-5,NA,TRBD1,TRBV19,TGTGCCAGTAGGATGACAGGGTCGGAGACCCAGTACTTC,CASRMTGSETQYF
TRBJ1-4,NA,NA,TRBV20-1,TGCAGTGCTGGAGAGAGGGACGAAAAACTGTTTTTT,CSAGERDEKLFF
TRBJ1-1,few,NA,TRBV6-5,TGTGCCAGCAGTTACTCTCGCAGGGCTTCCCCTGAAGCTTTCTTT,CASSYSRRASPEAFF
TRBJ1-5,NA,NA,TRBV28,TGTGCCAGCACCAACGGGCCCCCGAGGCCCCAGCATTTT,CASTNGPPRPQHF
TRBJ2-7,many,NA,TRBV11-3,TGTGCCAGCAGCCCTGCCGGACGGCATTACGAGCAGTACTTC,CASSPAGRHYEQYF
TRBJ1-2,many,TRBD1,TRBV7-2,TGTGCCAGCAGCTTAGGGCAGGGGGTACACTATGGCTACACCTTC,CASSLGQGVHYGYTF
TRBJ2-5,NA,TRBD2,TRBV18,TGTGCCAGCTCACCACTAGCGGGGGGCGAAGAGACCCAGTACTTC,CASSPLAGGEETQYF